These T cell receptor beta chains were read from a single sample in a study of blood T cell repertoires in COVID-19. Only in-frame clones appear in the TCRdb table, and some are missing; sequencing was by immunoSEQ multiplex PCR. The sample includes a few hundred thousand clones, roughly 89% seen only once; the top ten take roughly 1.4%. The sequencing sample was made of peripheral blood. These receptor sequences come from a woman in her 40s who had recovered from COVID-19. The CDR3 runs from the conserved cysteine through the conserved F or W. A D gene is named only where the DNA matches it firmly. Clone size is not always given. Where it is, it says once, few, many or a class for expanded clones.

CDR3: CASRVPGQGGYEQYF; DNA: TGTGCCAGCAGGGTTCCGGGACAGGGAGGATACGAGCAGTACTTC; size: few; V: TRBV5-5; J: TRBJ2-7; D: TRBD1
CDR3: CAWMGQGSHYGYTF; DNA: TGTGCCTGGATGGGGCAGGGATCGCACTATGGCTACACCTTC; size: NA; V: TRBV30; J: TRBJ1-2; D: NA
CDR3: CASRPGTSGGGETQYF; DNA: TGTGCCAGCAGACCCGGGACTAGCGGGGGGGGAGAGACCCAGTACTTC; size: NA; V: TRBV5-8; J: TRBJ2-5; D: TRBD2
CDR3: CAWSVAAPGALHF; DNA: TGTGCCTGGAGTGTGGCGGCGCCGGGGGCCCTCCACTTT; size: NA; V: TRBV30; J: TRBJ1-6; D: NA
CDR3: CAWSRGGSGTEAFF; DNA: TGTGCCTGGAGCCGGGGGGGGTCCGGCACTGAAGCTTTCTTT; size: NA; V: TRBV30; J: TRBJ1-1; D: NA
CDR3: CASTKVEEAFF; DNA: TGTGCCAGCACCAAAGTAGAGGAAGCTTTCTTT; size: NA; V: TRBV11-2; J: TRBJ1-1; D: NA
CDR3: CAISESGDRGNQPQHF; DNA: TGTGCCATCAGTGAGTCGGGCGACAGGGGGAACCAGCCCCAGCATTTT; size: NA; V: TRBV10-3; J: TRBJ1-5; D: TRBD1
CDR3: CASSGDREGEQYF; DNA: TGCGCCAGCAGCGGGGACAGGGAGGGCGAGCAGTACTTC; size: NA; V: TRBV5-1; J: TRBJ2-7; D: TRBD1
CDR3: CASRRQYTNTGELFF; DNA: TGTGCCAGCAGGCGACAGTATACGAACACCGGGGAGCTGTTTTTT; size: once; V: TRBV7-6; J: TRBJ2-2; D: NA
CDR3: CAWSSRQVFIYEQYF; DNA: TGTGCCTGGAGTTCACGACAGGTATTTATTTACGAGCAGTACTTC; size: NA; V: TRBV30; J: TRBJ2-7; D: NA
CDR3: CASSRSKTGNEKLFF; DNA: TGTGCCAGCAGCCGATCAAAAACAGGGAATGAAAAACTGTTTTTT; size: NA; V: TRBV27; J: TRBJ1-4; D: NA
CDR3: CSDTGNTEAFF; DNA: TGCAGCGATACAGGGAACACTGAAGCTTTCTTT; size: NA; V: TRBV29-1; J: TRBJ1-1; D: NA
CDR3: CAWSVYESTQYF; DNA: TGTGCCTGGAGTGTCTACGAGTCGACCCAGTACTTC; size: NA; V: TRBV30; J: TRBJ2-5; D: NA
CDR3: CASSPAARAGVYEQYF; DNA: TGTGCCAGCTCACCAGCGGCACGAGCGGGGGTCTACGAGCAGTACTTC; size: NA; V: TRBV18; J: TRBJ2-7; D: TRBD2
CDR3: CASSLTGTSPLHF; DNA: TGTGCCAGCAGCCTAACAGGGACCTCACCCCTCCACTTT; size: NA; V: TRBV7-9; J: TRBJ1-6; D: NA
CDR3: CASSPGTDKNLGEQYF; DNA: TGTGCCAGCAGCCCGGGAACCGACAAGAATTTGGGGGAGCAGTACTTC; size: NA; V: TRBV4-2; J: TRBJ2-7; D: NA
CDR3: CASSEEIRTALYEQYF; DNA: TGTGCCAGCAGTGAAGAGATTAGGACAGCCTTATACGAGCAGTACTTC; size: NA; V: TRBV6-1; J: TRBJ2-7; D: NA
CDR3: CASSLGGQLNEKLFF; DNA: TGTGCCAGCAGCTTAGGGGGACAGCTTAATGAAAAACTGTTTTTT; size: NA; V: TRBV11-2; J: TRBJ1-4; D: TRBD1
CDR3: CASSPSETSGGYNEQFF; DNA: TGTGCCAGCAGCCCGAGCGAGACTAGCGGGGGCTACAATGAGCAGTTCTTC; size: NA; V: TRBV7-3; J: TRBJ2-1; D: TRBD2
CDR3: CASSIRPGEKLFF; DNA: TGTGCCAGTAGTATAAGACCGGGGGAAAAACTGTTTTTT; size: NA; V: TRBV19; J: TRBJ1-4; D: NA